Listed here is a single T cell receptor beta chain. Its binding antigen is unknown. No base quality information exists; no much larger clone differs at one position. The data were taken from a study of T-cell memory formation after mild COVID-19 (dated by TCRdb to the early 2020s). Regarding the study in general: TCR sequence clusters from the two donors were largely donor specific. In a couple of donors, T-cell clones that expanded and contracted after mild COVID-19 were followed by sequencing TCRalpha and TCRbeta repertoires longitudinally. Two young, previously healthy adult volunteers made up the cohort, one male and one female.

This sample was sequenced with an Illumina NovaSeq 6000. cDNA libraries for TCRalpha and TCRbeta were prepared by 5'RACE using constant-segment primers, with sample barcodes and unique molecular identifiers added. Trizol reagent was used to extract RNA from every sample. Amplification of the libraries took two PCR steps, and the second step added a second sample barcode plus Illumina TruSeq adapters. Libraries were sequenced on an Illumina NovaSeq with 2 x 150 bp paired-end reads. The study's own analysis went as follows. Demultiplexing of reads and collapsing into UMI-guided consensus sequences were performed with migec v1.2.7. With mixcr v2.1.11, UMI consensuses were aligned to TRA and TRB V and J templates and assembled into clonotypes. Expanded or contracted clonotypes were those called significant by both edgeR and NoisET, with noise models trained on biological replicates. For edgeR calls, a false discovery rate-adjusted p below 0.01 and a log2 fold-change threshold of 1 were applied. As an exploratory analysis of dynamics, max-normalized trajectories of the 1000 most abundant clonotypes were examined with PCA combined with hierarchical clustering. The CD4 or CD8 phenotype of responding clones was assigned using the separately sequenced CD4+ and CD8+ repertoires. The public reads were quality trimmed at Q25 with fastp and then assembled into clones with MiXCR by TCRdb, keeping productive beta chains. Each CDR3 protein gets just one entry, which takes the most common genes and DNA from the rows behind it. TCRdb, not the authors, supplied the V and J calls. The sample table records 300,000 to 400,000 distinct CDR3 sequences; under 30% of these occur just once. Approximately 13% of the sample lies in the top ten.

Ficoll-Paque density gradient centrifugation was used to isolate PBMCs. There are 14 amino acids in the CDR3, from cysteine to phenylalanine inclusive. The retained sequence is limited to the CDR3, 42 bases, with the frame set at the first base. Between the V and J ends, shortened by 7 bases and 2 bases respectively, the junction contains 14 bases. CDR1 and CDR2 were assigned from the germline V gene as MNHEY and SVGAGI. The full study reports these points: The detection of some responding clones in pre-infection memory suggests that pre-existing cross-reactive memory T cells joined the SARS-CoV-2 response. Whether the second-wave clones peaking on day 37 were SARS-CoV-2 specific was not confirmed. The study included only two mild cases, and larger cohorts that include severe cases with pre-infection samples were judged to be necessary. Balanced CD4/CD8 phenotypes were observed for clones contracting from day 15 to 85, whereas a bias towards CD4+ was observed for a second wave of clones expanding from day 15 to 37. Contracting CD4+ clones were found mainly in CM and EM memory subsets, while CD8+ clones were enriched in EMRA.

The source of this sequence is an adult woman who had mild COVID-19 (a few samples of this study predate the infection). The sample titles of this study are shuffled in the database, so cell type and time point are left out; the donor was told from shared clones. The source material was PBMCs or a T cell subset sorted from them (not recorded which). The rearrangement joined TRBV6-5 to TRBJ2-5, and the D gene may be TRBD1, 6 bases matching. The DNA sequence is given as TGTGCCAGCACCTACAGGGTTGGTCAAGAGACCCAGTACTTC. Its coded protein is CASTYRVGQETQYF.